Below, 21 T cell receptor beta chains from the same sample are listed, as sequenced in a study of beta chain features in type 1 diabetes (dated 2018 in TCRdb). The full study reports these points: In all four CD4+ subsets, TCRB CDR3 length was moderately but significantly shorter in type 1 diabetes patients.

Antigen specificity for these receptors is unknown. Library generation was performed with the immunoSEQ multiplex PCR assay. The High Capacity cDNA Reverse Transcription Kit was used to reverse transcribe all of the isolated RNA, meaning that expressed TCRB transcripts were what got sequenced. TCRdb took this table from immuneACCESS and kept in-frame rearrangements with V and J called. Such tables lack part of the clones; where checked against another copy, unresolved V genes explain under half of the gap, and the rest is unexplained. The sample table contains about 300,000 clones; only one count was recorded for roughly 13% of them. The ten largest make up roughly 0.015% of the sample. Sequenced sample: naive CD4+ T cells from blood. Explained via the paper, the cell subset or site label denotes: true naive CD4+ T cells. Receptors were obtained from a woman in her late teens or twenties with type 1 diabetes.

This chain joins TRBV19 and TRBJ2-2; D is perhaps TRBD2 (6 bases). This CDR3 contains 14 residues. Per the germline V gene, CDR1 is LNHDA and CDR2 is SQIVND (reference sequence). Trimming cost V 9 bases and J 0 bases, with 11 bases left between them. Here the CDR3 reads CASGLQANTGELFF. In DNA, the CDR3 is TGTGCCAGCGGACTACAGGCGAACACCGGGGAGCTGTTTTTT. Based on the CDR3 plus reference TRBV19 and TRBJ2-2, the full variable domain is DGGITQSPKYLFRKEGQNVTLSCEQNLNHDAMYWYRQDPGQGLRLIYYSQIVNDFQKGDIAEGYSVSREKKESFPLTVTSAQKNPTAFYLCASGLQANTGELFFGEGSRLTVL.

This clone showed up just a few times. The rearrangement joins TRBV2 to TRBJ2-5; D unresolved. V was cut by 3 bases and J by 10 bases, with 12 bases left in between. CDR1 is SNHLY and CDR2 is FYNNEI in the germline V gene. This CDR3 spans 12 amino acids. The CDR3 here is CASSDERSDQYF. DNA for the CDR3: TGTGCCAGCAGTGACGAGAGGTCGGACCAGTACTTC.

The chain carries TRBV28 and TRBJ2-7, with 9 bases identical to TRBD1. Trimming cost V 3 bases and J 3 bases; bases outside gene matches: 6. Germline CDR1 reads MDHEN; CDR2 reads SYDVKM. The CDR3 totals 15 residues. CDR3 amino acids: CASSFSGTGNYEQYF. The DNA of the CDR3 is TGTGCCAGCAGTTTCTCCGGGACAGGGAACTACGAGCAGTACTTC.

This chain uses TRBV7-2 with TRBJ2-4; 10 positions agree with TRBD2. The CDR3 consists of 17 residues. V was pared by 5 bases and J by 0 bases, with 7 bases of the junction left unmatched. CDR1 and CDR2 (germline): SGHTA, FQGNSA. The CDR3, as DNA: TGTGCCAGCAGCCTACGGACTAGCGGAGGAGCCAAAAACATTCAGTACTTC. Translated: CASSLRTSGGAKNIQYF. Variable domain in full (rest from reference TRBV7-2 and TRBJ2-4): GAGVSQSPSNKVTEKGKDVELRCDPISGHTALYWYRQSLGQGLEFLIYFQGNSAPDKSGLPSDRFSAERTGGSVSTLTIQRTQQEDSAVYLCASSLRTSGGAKNIQYFGAGTRLSVL.

This clone was detected only a few times. The same CDR3 can be traced to other DNA sequences in this sample. This chain joins TRBV10-3 and TRBJ2-5, with 7 bases aligning to TRBD1. The CDR3 consists of 13 residues. The V and J ends lost 6 bases and 2 bases, in that order; junction bases with no gene match: 3. In germline, CDR1 is ENHRY, CDR2 SYGVKD. The CDR3: CAIRGQTQETQYF. The CDR3, as DNA: TGTGCCATCAGGGGACAGACTCAAGAGACCCAGTACTTC.

The chain couples TRBV27 to TRBJ2-7, with unresolved D. Germline CDR1 reads MNHEY; CDR2 reads SMNVEV (reference sequence). The ends were cut back, 3 bases at V and 5 bases at J, with 5 bases in the middle. The CDR3 extends over 11 amino acids. In nucleotides, the CDR3 is TGTGCCAGCAGTTTTGAGGACGAGCAGTACTTC. Its protein product is CASSFEDEQYF.

The gene calls are TRBV7-6 and TRBJ2-7; D not certain. This CDR3 spans 11 amino acids. The germline V gene has CDR1 SGHVS and CDR2 FNYEAQ. In DNA, the CDR3 is TGTGCCACCCCACTACACCTTCCAATTGTAGTC. It codes for CATPLHLPIVV.

This clone occurred a few times. The chain links TRBV9 to TRBJ1-4, with 7 bases lining up with TRBD1. V lost 3 bases, J lost 8 bases, and 7 bases stayed unmatched. This CDR3 contains 14 residues. CDR1 is SGDLS and CDR2 is YYNGEE in the germline V gene. The CDR3 DNA follows: TGTGCCAGCAGCGGACAGGGCGAGGAGGAAAAACTGTTTTTT. Translating gives CASSGQGEEEKLFF.

This sequence joins TRBV7-3 and TRBJ2-7, with D perhaps TRBD2 (6 bases). Germline loops: CDR1 SGHTA, CDR2 FQGTGA. V shed 2 bases and J shed 4 bases, with 9 bases lying between them. The CDR3 length is 13 residues. CDR3 residues: CASSLGGGYEQYF. As DNA, the CDR3 is TGTGCCAGCAGCTTAGGGGGAGGATACGAGCAGTACTTC.

There are a few counts of this clone. V is TRBV4-3 and J is TRBJ2-3; TRBD2 matches 9 bases. The V gene end was trimmed by 1 base and the J gene end by 10 bases; junction bases not matched to a gene: 6. The germline V gene encodes CDR1 LGHNA and CDR2 YSLEER. The CDR3 has 14 residues. The CDR3 region is CASSQVETSGSQYF. CDR3 coding DNA: TGCGCCAGCAGCCAAGTTGAGACTAGCGGATCGCAGTATTTT.

The rearrangement links TRBV28 to TRBJ2-7, with D possibly being TRBD2 (5 bases). This CDR3 has 14 residues. V shed 2 bases and J shed 3 bases, with 11 bases lying between them. Germline V lookup: CDR1 MDHEN, CDR2 SYDVKM. CDR3 DNA sequence: TGTGCCAGCAGTTTAGCCGGGAACAACTACGAGCAGTACTTC. The encoded protein is CASSLAGNNYEQYF. The full variable domain, its missing parts supplied by reference TRBV28 and TRBJ2-7, is DVKVTQSSRYLVKRTGEKVFLECVQDMDHENMFWYRQDPGLGLRLIYFSYDVKMKEKGDIPEGYSVSREKKERFSLILESASTNQTSMYLCASSLAGNNYEQYFGPGTRLTVT.

This clone was detected only a few times. This chain joins TRBV5-1 and TRBJ2-1; TRBD1 might be the D (6 bases). The germline V gene encodes CDR1 SGHRS and CDR2 YFSETQ. The CDR3 contains 16 residues. The V end was cut by 1 base, the J end by 6 bases, with 17 bases between. The CDR3 protein is CASSLPRGPQSNEQFF. CDR3 bases: TGCGCCAGCAGCTTGCCCAGGGGCCCACAATCCAATGAGCAGTTCTTC.

This clone was counted only a few times. The chain couples TRBV4-3 to TRBJ2-5; the match to TRBD2 covers 12 bases. The CDR3 runs 17 residues. V lost 0 bases, J lost 2 bases, and 4 bases stayed unmatched. Germline values: CDR1 LGHNA, CDR2 YSLEER. Written as DNA, the CDR3 is TGCGCCAGCAGCCAAGAAGGACTAGCGGGATCTCAAGAGACCCAGTACTTC. Translation gives CASSQEGLAGSQETQYF.

This clone turned up a few times. The chain combines TRBV29-1 with TRBJ2-1, with 7 bases matching TRBD2. The CDR3 extends over 18 amino acids. Germline loops: CDR1 SQVTM, CDR2 ANQGSEA. V lost 4 bases and J lost 2; bases outside the gene matches: 17. The CDR3 region has the DNA TGCAGCGTTGTAAGGGAGGGCGGGAACGGGAGCCCCTACAATGAGCAGTTCTTC. Encoded protein: CSVVREGGNGSPYNEQFF.

Written as DNA, the CDR3 is TGTGCCAGCAGCTTTAGGACTAGCGGGAGTCATTATGAGCAGTTCTTC. This encodes CASSFRTSGSHYEQFF. The rearrangement joins TRBV7-9 to TRBJ2-1; TRBD2 matches at 13 bases. The V gene end was trimmed by 3 bases and the J gene end by 8 bases; junction bases not matched to a gene: 7. CDR3 length equals 16 residues. Germline CDR1 reads SEHNR; CDR2 reads FQNEAQ (reference sequence).

This clone showed up just once. The chain is built from TRBV7-2 and TRBJ2-5; 14 bases agree with TRBD2. Germline V lookup: CDR1 SGHTA, CDR2 FQGNSA. This CDR3 has 15 amino acids. Losses at the gene ends were 5 bases for V and 9 bases for J; bases not matched to a gene: 8. The CDR3 here is CASSVGLAGAGAQYF. The CDR3 DNA reads TGTGCCAGCAGCGTGGGACTAGCGGGGGCCGGGGCCCAGTACTTC. Combining the CDR3 with reference TRBV7-2 and TRBJ2-5 gives the whole variable domain GAGVSQSPSNKVTEKGKDVELRCDPISGHTALYWYRQSLGQGLEFLIYFQGNSAPDKSGLPSDRFSAERTGGSVSTLTIQRTQQEDSAVYLCASSVGLAGAGAQYFGPGTRLLVL.

The chain carries TRBV28 and TRBJ1-4; TRBD1 aligns across 7 bases. The CDR3 length is 15 residues. With 6 bases clipped from V and 4 bases from J, the junction kept 8 bases outside the gene matches. Looked up from germline, CDR1 is MDHEN and CDR2 is SYDVKM. The CDR3 DNA is TGTGCCAGCAGCCCGGGGACAGCTAATAATGAAAAACTGTTTTTT. It is translated as CASSPGTANNEKLFF.

V usage is TRBV2 and J usage is TRBJ2-1, with D maybe TRBD2 (5 bases). The germline V and J ends were trimmed by 4 bases and 4 bases, with 5 bases remaining between them. The CDR3 extends over 12 amino acids. Germline V gives CDR1 SNHLY, CDR2 FYNNEI. CDR3: CASSAGYNEQFF. The CDR3 nucleotides read TGTGCCAGCAGTGCGGGGTACAATGAGCAGTTCTTC.

This clone was counted between two and nine times. The genes are TRBV11-3 and TRBJ2-1; 15 bases align to TRBD2. The CDR3 runs 15 residues. The ends lost 5 bases at V and 9 bases at J; junction bases unmatched: 5. Germline loops: CDR1 SGHNT, CDR2 YENEEA. CDR3 protein: CASSLGLAGGPEQFF. The CDR3 DNA is TGTGCCAGCAGCCTCGGACTAGCGGGAGGGCCTGAGCAGTTCTTC. The full variable domain, its missing parts supplied by reference TRBV11-3 and TRBJ2-1, is EAGVVQSPRYKIIEKKQPVAFWCNPISGHNTLYWYLQNLGQGPELLIRYENEEAVDDSQLPKDRFSAERLKGVDSTLKIQPAELGDSAVYLCASSLGLAGGPEQFFGPGTRLTVL.

This clone has only a few counts. Written as DNA, the CDR3 is TGTGCCAGCAGCCAGACTAGCACCTACAATGAGCAGTTCTTC. Protein product: CASSQTSTYNEQFF. The J gene is TRBJ2-1, the V gene TRBV7-3; 7 positions agree with TRBD2. Germline CDR1 reads SGHTA; CDR2 reads FQGTGA. The trim removed 5 bases at V and 2 bases at J, leaving 3 bases unmatched. This CDR3 is 14 amino acids long.

Only a few counts were recorded for this clone. This chain joins TRBV2 and TRBJ2-1, with a tentative D call TRBD2 (5 bases). This CDR3 spans 13 amino acids. CDR1 and CDR2 (germline): SNHLY, FYNNEI. V gave up 7 bases and J gave up 10 bases, with 17 bases separating them. This chain's CDR3 is CASMDPGTGEQFF. In DNA form, the CDR3 reads TGTGCCAGCATGGACCCGGGAACGGGGGAGCAGTTCTTC.